A selection of T cell receptor beta chains follows, all from one sample in a study of T cell changes during pregnancy in multiple sclerosis. The method was immunoSEQ multiplex PCR; TCRdb's version includes in-frame clones alone and lacks a portion of them. The table has about 18,000 clones, more than 75% seen once. Sequenced here: CD4+ T cells from peripheral blood mononuclear cells, sampled in the first trimester of pregnancy. The origin of the receptors is a female donor in good health, enrolled as a control in a pregnancy study. The CDR3 runs from the conserved cysteine through the conserved F or W. The D gene is left open where the match is weak. Some rows have no size entry. The others give once, few or many, or a class for an expanded clone.

TRBV7-8,-,TRBD1,TRBJ1-1,CASSPDRLNTEAFF,TGTGCCAGCAGCCCGGACAGGCTTAACACTGAAGCTTTCTTT
TRBV7-2,-,TRBD1,TRBJ1-1,CASSRGPPGQGTEAFF,TGTGCCAGCAGCCGGGGGCCCCCGGGACAGGGCACTGAAGCTTTCTTT
TRBV6-5,-,-,TRBJ1-2,CASSESRANYGYTF,TGTGCCAGCAGTGAGAGCAGGGCTAACTATGGCTACACCTTC
TRBV18,-,-,TRBJ1-1,CASSSGGEEAFF,TGTGCCAGCTCATCCGGGGGGGAAGAAGCTTTCTTT
TRBV11-2,-,-,TRBJ2-3,CASSGLQGYTSTDTQYF,TGTGCCAGCAGCGGATTACAGGGATACACTAGCACAGATACGCAGTATTTT
TRBV21-1,-,-,TRBJ2-1,CASSKGGNQPSYNEQFF,TGTGCCAGCAGCAAGGGGGGGAATCAGCCCTCCTACAATGAGCAGTTCTTC
TRBV18,-,-,TRBJ2-3,CASSKFSGYTDTQYF,TGTGCCAGCTCTAAATTTAGCGGTTACACAGATACGCAGTATTTT
TRBV5-6,-,TRBD2,TRBJ2-7,CASSSVASGSWEQYF,TGTGCCAGCAGCTCTGTCGCTAGCGGGAGCTGGGAGCAGTACTTC
TRBV13,-,-,TRBJ1-2,CASGPDRTANYGYTF,TGTGCCAGCGGACCGGACCGGACAGCTAACTATGGCTACACCTTC
TRBV5-1,-,TRBD2,TRBJ2-1,CASSKGLAGGEQFF,TGCGCCAGCAGCAAGGGACTAGCGGGGGGTGAGCAGTTCTTC
TRBV18,-,TRBD2,TRBJ2-7,CASSGLAGGYEQYF,TGTGCCAGCTCCGGACTAGCGGGAGGCTACGAGCAGTACTTC
TRBV10-2,few,-,TRBJ1-4,CASRQDINEKLFF,TGCGCCAGCAGACAGGATATTAATGAAAAACTGTTTTTT
TRBV7-7,-,-,TRBJ2-1,CASSPTPSGQQFF,TGTGCCAGCAGCCCGACCCCCAGCGGACAGCAGTTCTTC
TRBV6-5,-,TRBD1,TRBJ1-5,CASSNSGQGGNQPQHF,TGTGCCAGCAGTAACTCGGGACAGGGTGGCAATCAGCCCCAGCATTTT
TRBV19,-,TRBD2,TRBJ2-5,CASSIVGLAGVAETQYF,TGTGCCAGTAGTATTGTGGGACTAGCGGGAGTGGCAGAGACCCAGTACTTC
TRBV7-2,few,-,TRBJ2-7,CASSPRVGLNSYEQYF,TGTGCCAGCAGCCCGCGGGTGGGGTTAAACTCCTACGAGCAGTACTTC
TRBV4-2,-,TRBD1,TRBJ1-1,CASSHRGQALDTEAFF,TGTGCCAGCAGCCATCGCGGACAGGCATTAGACACTGAAGCTTTCTTT